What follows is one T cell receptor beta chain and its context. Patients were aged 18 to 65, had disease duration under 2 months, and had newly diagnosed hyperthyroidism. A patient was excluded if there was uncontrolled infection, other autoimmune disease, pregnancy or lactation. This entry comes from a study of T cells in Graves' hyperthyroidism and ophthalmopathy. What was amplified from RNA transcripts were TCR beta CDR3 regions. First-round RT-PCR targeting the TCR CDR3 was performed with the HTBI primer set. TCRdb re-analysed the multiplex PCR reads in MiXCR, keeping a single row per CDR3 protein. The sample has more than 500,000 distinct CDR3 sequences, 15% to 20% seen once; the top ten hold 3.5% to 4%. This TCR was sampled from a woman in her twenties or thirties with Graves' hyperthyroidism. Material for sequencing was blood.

CDR3: CATSQGLAGLNEQFF. In nucleotides, the CDR3 is TGTGCCACCAGCCAGGGACTAGCGGGTTTGAATGAGCAGTTCTTC. The rearrangement uses TRBV24-1 and TRBJ2-1, with 12 nucleotides matching TRBD2. Germline assignment: CDR1 KGHDR and CDR2 SFDVKD. This CDR3 is 15 amino acids long. V lost 7 bases and J lost 7; bases outside the gene matches: 7.